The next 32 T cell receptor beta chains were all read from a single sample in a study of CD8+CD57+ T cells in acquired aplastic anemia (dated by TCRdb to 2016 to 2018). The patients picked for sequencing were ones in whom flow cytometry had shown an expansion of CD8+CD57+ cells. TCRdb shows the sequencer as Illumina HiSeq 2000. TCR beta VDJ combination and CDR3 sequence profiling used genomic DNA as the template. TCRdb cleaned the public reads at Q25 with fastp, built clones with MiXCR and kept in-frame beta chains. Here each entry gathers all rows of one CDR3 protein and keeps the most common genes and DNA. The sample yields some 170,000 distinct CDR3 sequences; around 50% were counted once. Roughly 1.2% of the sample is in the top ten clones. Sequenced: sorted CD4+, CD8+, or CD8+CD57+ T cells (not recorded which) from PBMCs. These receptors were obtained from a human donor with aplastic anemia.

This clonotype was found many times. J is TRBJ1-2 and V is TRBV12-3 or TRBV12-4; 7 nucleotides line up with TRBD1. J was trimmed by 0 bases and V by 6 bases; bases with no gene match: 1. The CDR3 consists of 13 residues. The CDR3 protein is CASSGTANYGYTF. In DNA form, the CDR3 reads TGTGCCAGCAGCGGGACAGCTAACTATGGCTACACCTTC.

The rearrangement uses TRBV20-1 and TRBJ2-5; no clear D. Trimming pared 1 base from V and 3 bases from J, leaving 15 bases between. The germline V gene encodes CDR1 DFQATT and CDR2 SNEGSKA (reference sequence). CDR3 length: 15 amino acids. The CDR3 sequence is CSARGLSNSEETQYF. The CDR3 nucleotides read TGCAGTGCTAGAGGGTTGTCGAACAGTGAAGAGACCCAGTACTTC.

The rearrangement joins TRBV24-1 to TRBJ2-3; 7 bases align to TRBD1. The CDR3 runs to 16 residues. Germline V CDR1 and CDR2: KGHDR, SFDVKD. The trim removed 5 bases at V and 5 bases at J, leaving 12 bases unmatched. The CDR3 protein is CATSGWDSEHIDTQYF. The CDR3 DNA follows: TGTGCCACCAGTGGTTGGGACAGCGAACATATAGATACGCAGTATTTT.

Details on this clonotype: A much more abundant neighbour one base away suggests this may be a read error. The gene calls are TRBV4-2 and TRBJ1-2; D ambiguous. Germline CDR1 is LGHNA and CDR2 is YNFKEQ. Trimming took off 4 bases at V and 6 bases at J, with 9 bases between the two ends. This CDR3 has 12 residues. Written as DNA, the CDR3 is TGTGCCAGCAGCCCCTACGGAGATGGCTACACCTTC. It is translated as CASSPYGDGYTF.

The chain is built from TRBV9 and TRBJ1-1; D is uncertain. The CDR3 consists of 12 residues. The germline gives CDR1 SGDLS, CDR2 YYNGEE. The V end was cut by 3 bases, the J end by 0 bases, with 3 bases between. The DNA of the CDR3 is TGTGCCAGCAGCGGTATGAACACTGAAGCTTTCTTT. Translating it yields CASSGMNTEAFF.

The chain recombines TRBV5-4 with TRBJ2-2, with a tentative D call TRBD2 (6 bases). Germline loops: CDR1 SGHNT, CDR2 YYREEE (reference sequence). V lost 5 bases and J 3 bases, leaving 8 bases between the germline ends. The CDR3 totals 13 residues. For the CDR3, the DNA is TGTGCCAGCAGTCGGGACTACACCGGGGAGCTGTTTTTT. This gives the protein CASSRDYTGELFF. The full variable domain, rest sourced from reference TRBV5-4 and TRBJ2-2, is ETGVTQSPTHLIKTRGQQVTLRCSSQSGHNTVSWYQQALGQGPQFIFQYYREEENGRGNFPPRFSGLQFPNYSSELNVNALELDDSALYLCASSRDYTGELFFGEGSRLTVL.

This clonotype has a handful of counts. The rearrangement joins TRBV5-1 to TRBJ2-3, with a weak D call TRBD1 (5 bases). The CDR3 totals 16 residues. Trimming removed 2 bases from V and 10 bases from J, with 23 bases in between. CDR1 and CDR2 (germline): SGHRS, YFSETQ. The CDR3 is CASSFSFQQDRKAQYF. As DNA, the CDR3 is TGCGCCAGCAGCTTTTCATTCCAACAGGACCGGAAGGCGCAGTATTTT.

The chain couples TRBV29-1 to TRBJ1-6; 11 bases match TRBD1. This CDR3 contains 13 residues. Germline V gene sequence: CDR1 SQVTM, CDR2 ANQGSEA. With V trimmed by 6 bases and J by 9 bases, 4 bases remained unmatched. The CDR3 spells CSVEGTGGSPLHF. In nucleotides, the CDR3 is TGCAGCGTGGAGGGGACAGGGGGTTCACCCCTCCACTTT.

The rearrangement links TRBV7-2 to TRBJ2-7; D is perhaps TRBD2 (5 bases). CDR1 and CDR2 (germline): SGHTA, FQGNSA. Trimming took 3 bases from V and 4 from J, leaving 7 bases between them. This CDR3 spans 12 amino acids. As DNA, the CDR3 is TGTGCCAGCAGCTTCGGGGAGTACGAGCAGTACTTC. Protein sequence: CASSFGEYEQYF.

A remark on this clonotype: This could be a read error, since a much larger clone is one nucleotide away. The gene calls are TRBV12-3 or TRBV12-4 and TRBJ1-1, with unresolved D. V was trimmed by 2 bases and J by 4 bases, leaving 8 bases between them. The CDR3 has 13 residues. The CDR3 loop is CASSLWASTEAFF. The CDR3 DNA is TGTGCCAGCAGTTTATGGGCCAGCACTGAAGCTTTCTTT.

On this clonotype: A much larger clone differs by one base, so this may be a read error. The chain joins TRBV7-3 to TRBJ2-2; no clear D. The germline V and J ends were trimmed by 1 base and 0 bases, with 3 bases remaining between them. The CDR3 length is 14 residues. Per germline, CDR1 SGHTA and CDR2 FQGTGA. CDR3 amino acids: CASSLSPNTGELFF. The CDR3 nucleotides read TGTGCCAGCAGCTTAAGCCCGAACACCGGGGAGCTGTTTTTT.

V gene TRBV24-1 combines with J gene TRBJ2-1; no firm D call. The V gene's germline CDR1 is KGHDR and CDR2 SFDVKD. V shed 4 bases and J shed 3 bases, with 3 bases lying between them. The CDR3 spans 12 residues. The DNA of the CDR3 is TGTGCCACCAGTGACCTCTACAATGAGCAGTTCTTC. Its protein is CATSDLYNEQFF.

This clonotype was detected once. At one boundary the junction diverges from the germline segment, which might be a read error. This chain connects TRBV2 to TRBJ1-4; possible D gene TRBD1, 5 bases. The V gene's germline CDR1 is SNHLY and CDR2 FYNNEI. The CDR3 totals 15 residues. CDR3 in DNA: TGTGCCAGCACTCATGACAGCGCAACTAATGAAAAACCGTCTTTT. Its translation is CASTHDSATNEKPSF.

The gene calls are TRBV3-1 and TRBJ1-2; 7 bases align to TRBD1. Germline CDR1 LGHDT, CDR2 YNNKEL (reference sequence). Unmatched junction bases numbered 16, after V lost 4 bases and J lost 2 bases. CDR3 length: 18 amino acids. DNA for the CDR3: TGTGCCAGCAGCCCCCGCGACAGGGCTCCGGACATGAACTATGGCTACACCTTC. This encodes CASSPRDRAPDMNYGYTF. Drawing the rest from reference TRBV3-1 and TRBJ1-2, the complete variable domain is DTAVSQTPKYLVTQMGNDKSIKCEQNLGHDTMYWYKQDSKKFLKIMFSYNNKELIINETVPNRFSPKSPDKAHLNLHINSLELGDSAVYFCASSPRDRAPDMNYGYTFGSGTRLTVV.

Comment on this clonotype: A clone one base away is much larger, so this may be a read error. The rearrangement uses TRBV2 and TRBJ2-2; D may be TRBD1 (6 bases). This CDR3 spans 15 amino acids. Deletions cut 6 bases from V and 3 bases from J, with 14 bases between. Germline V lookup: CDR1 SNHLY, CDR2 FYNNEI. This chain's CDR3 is CASSPRQAYTGELFF. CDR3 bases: TGTGCCAGCAGCCCGCGACAGGCGTACACCGGGGAGCTGTTTTTT.

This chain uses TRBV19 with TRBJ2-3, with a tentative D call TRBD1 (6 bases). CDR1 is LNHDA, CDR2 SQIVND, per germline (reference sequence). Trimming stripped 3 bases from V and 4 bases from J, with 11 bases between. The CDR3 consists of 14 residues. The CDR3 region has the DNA TGTGCCAGTAGTATTACAGGGAGCCCAGATACGCAGTATTTT. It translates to CASSITGSPDTQYF. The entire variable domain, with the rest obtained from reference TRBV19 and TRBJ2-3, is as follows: DGGITQSPKYLFRKEGQNVTLSCEQNLNHDAMYWYRQDPGQGLRLIYYSQIVNDFQKGDIAEGYSVSREKKESFPLTVTSAQKNPTAFYLCASSITGSPDTQYFGPGTRLTVL.

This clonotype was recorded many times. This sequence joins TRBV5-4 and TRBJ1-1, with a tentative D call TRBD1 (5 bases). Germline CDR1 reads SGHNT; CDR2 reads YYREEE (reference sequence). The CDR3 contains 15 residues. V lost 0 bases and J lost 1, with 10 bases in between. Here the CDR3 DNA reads TGTGCCAGCAGCTTGGGGACAAAGGGGAACACTGAAGCTTTCTTT. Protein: CASSLGTKGNTEAFF.

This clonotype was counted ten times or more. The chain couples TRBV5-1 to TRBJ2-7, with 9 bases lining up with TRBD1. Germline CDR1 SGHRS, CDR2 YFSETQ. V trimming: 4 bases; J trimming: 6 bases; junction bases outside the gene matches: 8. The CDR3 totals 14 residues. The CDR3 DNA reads TGCGCCAGCAGCCCAGTCACAGGGGGCGCCGAGCAGTACTTC. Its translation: CASSPVTGGAEQYF.

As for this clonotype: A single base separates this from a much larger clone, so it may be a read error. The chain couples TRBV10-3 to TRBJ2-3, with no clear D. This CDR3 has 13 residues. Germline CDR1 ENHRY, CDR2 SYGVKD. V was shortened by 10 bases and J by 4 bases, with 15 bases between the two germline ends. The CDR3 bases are TGTGCCAGCCCACTCCCTGTCTCAGATACGCAGTATTTT. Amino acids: CASPLPVSDTQYF.

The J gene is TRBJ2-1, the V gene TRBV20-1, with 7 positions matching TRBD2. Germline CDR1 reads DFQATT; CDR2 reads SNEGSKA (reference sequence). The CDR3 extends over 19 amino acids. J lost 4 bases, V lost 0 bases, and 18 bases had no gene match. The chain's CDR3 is CSARDLAGDDPKVYNEQFF. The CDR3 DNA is TGCAGTGCTAGAGATCTTGCGGGAGACGACCCCAAAGTATACAATGAGCAGTTCTTC.

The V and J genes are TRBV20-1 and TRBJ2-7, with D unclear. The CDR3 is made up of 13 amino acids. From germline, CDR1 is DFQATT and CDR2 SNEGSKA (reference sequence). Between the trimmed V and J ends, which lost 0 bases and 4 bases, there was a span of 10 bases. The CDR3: CSARDPNSYEQYF. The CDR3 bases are TGCAGTGCTAGAGATCCCAACAGTTACGAGCAGTACTTC.

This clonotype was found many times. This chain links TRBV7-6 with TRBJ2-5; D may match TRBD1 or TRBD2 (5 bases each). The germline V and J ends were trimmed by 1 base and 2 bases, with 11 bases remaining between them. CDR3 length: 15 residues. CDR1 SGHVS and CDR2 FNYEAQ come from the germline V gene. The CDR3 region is CASSLGGTLQETQYF. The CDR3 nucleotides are TGTGCCAGCAGCTTAGGGGGGACCTTACAAGAGACCCAGTACTTC.

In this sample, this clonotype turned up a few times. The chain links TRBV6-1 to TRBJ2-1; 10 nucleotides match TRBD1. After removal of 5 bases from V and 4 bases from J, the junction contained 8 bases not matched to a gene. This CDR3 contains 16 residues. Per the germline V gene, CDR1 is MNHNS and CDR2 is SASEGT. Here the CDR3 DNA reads TGTGCCAGCAGTACGACCGGGACAGGGGTTTACAATGAGCAGTTCTTC. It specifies CASSTTGTGVYNEQFF.

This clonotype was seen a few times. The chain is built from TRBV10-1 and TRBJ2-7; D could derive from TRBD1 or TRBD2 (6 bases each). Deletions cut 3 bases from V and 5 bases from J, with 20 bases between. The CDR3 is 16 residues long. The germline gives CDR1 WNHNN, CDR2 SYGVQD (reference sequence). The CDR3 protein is CASSERGGRKGHEQYF. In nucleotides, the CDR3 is TGCGCCAGCAGTGAAAGAGGGGGGCGCAAGGGGCACGAGCAGTACTTC.

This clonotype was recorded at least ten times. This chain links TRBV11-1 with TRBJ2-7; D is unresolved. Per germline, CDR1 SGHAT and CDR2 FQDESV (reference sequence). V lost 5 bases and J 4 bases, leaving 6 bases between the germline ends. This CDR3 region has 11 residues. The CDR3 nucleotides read TGTGCCAGCAGCAAACTATACGAGCAGTACTTC. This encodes CASSKLYEQYF.

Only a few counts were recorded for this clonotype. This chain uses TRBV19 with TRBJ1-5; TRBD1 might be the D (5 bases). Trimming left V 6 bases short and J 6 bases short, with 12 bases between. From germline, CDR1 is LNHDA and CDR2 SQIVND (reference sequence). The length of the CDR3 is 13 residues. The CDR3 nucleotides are TGTGCCAGTAGGGAGGGGACCGTTCAGCCCCAGCATTTT. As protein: CASREGTVQPQHF.

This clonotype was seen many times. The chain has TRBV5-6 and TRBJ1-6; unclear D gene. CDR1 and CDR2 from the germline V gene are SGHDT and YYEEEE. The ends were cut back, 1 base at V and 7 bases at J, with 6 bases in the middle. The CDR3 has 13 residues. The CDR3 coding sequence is TGTGCCAGCAGCTTGAGCGGGAATTCACCCCTCCACTTT. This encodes CASSLSGNSPLHF.

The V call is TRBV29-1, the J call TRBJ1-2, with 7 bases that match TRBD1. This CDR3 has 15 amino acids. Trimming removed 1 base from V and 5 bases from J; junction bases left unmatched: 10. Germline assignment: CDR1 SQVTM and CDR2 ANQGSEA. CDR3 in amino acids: CSVEGEGGQPYGYTF. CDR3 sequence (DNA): TGCAGCGTTGAAGGGGAGGGGGGACAGCCGTATGGCTACACCTTC.

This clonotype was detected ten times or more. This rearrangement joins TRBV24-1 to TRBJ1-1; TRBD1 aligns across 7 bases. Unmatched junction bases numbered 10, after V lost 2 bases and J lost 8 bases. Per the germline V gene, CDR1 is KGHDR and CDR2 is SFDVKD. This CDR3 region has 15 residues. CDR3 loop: CATSDSKAGTAEAFF. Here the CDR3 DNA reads TGTGCCACCAGTGATTCCAAAGCCGGGACAGCGGAAGCTTTCTTT.

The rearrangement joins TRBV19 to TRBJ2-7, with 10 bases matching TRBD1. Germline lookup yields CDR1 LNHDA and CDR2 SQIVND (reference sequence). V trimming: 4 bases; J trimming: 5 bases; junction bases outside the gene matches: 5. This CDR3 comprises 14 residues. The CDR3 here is CASSRGQGKDEQYF. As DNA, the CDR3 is TGTGCCAGTAGTAGGGGACAGGGGAAGGACGAGCAGTACTTC.

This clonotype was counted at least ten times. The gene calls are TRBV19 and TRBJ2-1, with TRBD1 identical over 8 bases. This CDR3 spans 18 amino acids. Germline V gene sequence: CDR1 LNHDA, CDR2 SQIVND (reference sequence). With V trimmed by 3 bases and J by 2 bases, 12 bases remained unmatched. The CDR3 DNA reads TGTGCCAGTAGTATGAGCCCACTCCGACAGGGGCCCTACAATGAGCAGTTCTTC. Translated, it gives CASSMSPLRQGPYNEQFF.

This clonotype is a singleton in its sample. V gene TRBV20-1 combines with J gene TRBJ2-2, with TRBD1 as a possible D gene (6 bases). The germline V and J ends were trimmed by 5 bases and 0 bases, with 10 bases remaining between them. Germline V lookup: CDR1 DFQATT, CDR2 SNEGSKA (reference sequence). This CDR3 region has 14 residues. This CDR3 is CSASGHANTGELFF. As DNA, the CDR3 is TGCAGTGCTTCGGGACATGCGAACACCGGGGAGCTGTTTTTT.